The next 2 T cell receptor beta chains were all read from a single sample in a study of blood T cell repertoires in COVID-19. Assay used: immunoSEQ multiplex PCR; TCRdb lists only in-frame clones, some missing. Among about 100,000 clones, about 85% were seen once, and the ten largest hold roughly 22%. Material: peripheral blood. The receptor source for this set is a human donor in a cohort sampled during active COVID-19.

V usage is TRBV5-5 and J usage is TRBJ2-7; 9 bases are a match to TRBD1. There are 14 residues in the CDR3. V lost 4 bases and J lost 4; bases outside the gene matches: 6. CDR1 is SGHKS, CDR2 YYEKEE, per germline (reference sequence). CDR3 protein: CASSVGQGEYEQYF. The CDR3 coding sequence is TGTGCCAGCAGCGTGGGACAGGGCGAATACGAGCAGTACTTC.

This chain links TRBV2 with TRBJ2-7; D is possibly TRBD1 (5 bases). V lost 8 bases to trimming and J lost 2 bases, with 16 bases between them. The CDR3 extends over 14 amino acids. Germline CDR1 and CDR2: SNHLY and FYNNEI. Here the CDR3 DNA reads TGTGCCAGCGCCTGGGGCGGACAAGCCTACGAGCAGTACTTC. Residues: CASAWGGQAYEQYF.